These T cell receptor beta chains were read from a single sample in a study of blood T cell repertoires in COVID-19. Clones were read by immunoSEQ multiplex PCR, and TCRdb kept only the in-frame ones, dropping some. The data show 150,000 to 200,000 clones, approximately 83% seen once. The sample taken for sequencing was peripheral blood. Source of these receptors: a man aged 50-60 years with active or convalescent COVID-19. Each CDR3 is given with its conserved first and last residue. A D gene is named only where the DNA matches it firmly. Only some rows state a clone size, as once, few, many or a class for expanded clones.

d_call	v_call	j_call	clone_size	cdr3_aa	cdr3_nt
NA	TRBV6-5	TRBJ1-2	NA	CASSTPENYGYTF	TGTGCCAGCAGTACCCCAGAAAACTATGGCTACACCTTC
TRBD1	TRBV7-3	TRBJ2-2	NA	CASSPLEGQGDYTGELFF	TGTGCCAGCAGCCCCCTTGAGGGACAGGGCGATTACACCGGGGAGCTGTTTTTT
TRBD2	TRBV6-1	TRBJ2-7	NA	CASSELRLAGGSWGAYEQYF	TGTGCCAGCAGTGAATTAAGGCTAGCGGGGGGCTCCTGGGGTGCCTACGAGCAGTACTTC
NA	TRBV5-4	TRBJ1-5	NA	CASVTCDQPQHF	TGTGCCAGCGTGACTTGCGATCAGCCCCAGCATTTT
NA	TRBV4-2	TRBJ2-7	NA	CASSQAGVQDEQYF	TGTGCCAGCAGCCAAGCGGGGGTCCAAGACGAGCAGTACTTC
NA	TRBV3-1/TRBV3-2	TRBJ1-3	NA	CASSHGFGTGNTIYF	TGTGCCAGCAGTCACGGTTTCGGGACAGGAAACACCATATATTTT
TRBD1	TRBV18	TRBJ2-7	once	CASSPLDRGYSYEQYF	TGTGCCAGCTCACCATTGGACAGGGGCTACTCCTACGAGCAGTACTTC
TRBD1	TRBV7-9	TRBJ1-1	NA	CASSLDRGPTEAFF	TGTGCCAGCAGCCTAGACAGGGGGCCCACTGAAGCTTTCTTT
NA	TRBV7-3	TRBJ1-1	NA	CASSPYPDSEAFF	TGTGCCAGCAGCCCGTACCCCGACAGTGAAGCTTTCTTT
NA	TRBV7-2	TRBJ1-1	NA	CASSLDGAVNTEAFF	TGTGCCAGCAGCTTAGACGGAGCAGTGAACACTGAAGCTTTCTTT
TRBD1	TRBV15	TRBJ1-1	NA	CATSREGTGLNTEAFF	TGTGCCACCAGCAGAGAGGGGACAGGGCTGAACACTGAAGCTTTCTTT
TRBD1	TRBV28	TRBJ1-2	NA	CASSLLGAGGRDYGYTF	TGTGCCAGCAGTTTATTAGGGGCAGGGGGCAGGGACTATGGCTACACCTTC
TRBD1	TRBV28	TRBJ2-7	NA	CASNRQGVDEQYF	TGTGCCAGCAATCGACAGGGAGTAGACGAGCAGTACTTC
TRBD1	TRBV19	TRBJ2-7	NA	CASSYRGRGYEQYF	TGTGCCAGTTCCTACAGGGGGCGCGGGTACGAGCAGTACTTC
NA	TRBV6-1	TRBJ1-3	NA	CASSEIRPGNTIYF	TGTGCCAGCAGTGAAATCCGTCCTGGAAACACCATATATTTT
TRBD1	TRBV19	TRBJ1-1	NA	CASTGQGVTEAFF	TGTGCCAGCACCGGACAGGGCGTCACTGAAGCTTTCTTT
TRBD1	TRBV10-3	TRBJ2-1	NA	CAISGTGTGEYNEQFF	TGTGCCATCAGTGGTACCGGGACAGGGGAATACAATGAGCAGTTCTTC
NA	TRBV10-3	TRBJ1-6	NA	CAIKGEGSNSPLHF	TGTGCCATCAAGGGAGAGGGAAGTAATTCACCCCTCCACTTT
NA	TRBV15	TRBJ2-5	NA	CATSSGVSDETQYF	TGTGCCACCAGCAGCGGGGTATCGGATGAGACCCAGTACTTC
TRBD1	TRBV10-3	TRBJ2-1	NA	CAKKVGDRVWNEQFF	TGTGCCAAGAAGGTGGGGGACAGGGTTTGGAATGAGCAGTTCTTC
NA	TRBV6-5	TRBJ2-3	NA	CASRTPTTDTQYF	TGTGCCAGCAGAACTCCAACCACAGATACGCAGTATTTT
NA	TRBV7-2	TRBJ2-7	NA	CASSHGVRYEQYF	TGTGCCAGCAGCCACGGGGTAAGGTACGAGCAGTACTTC